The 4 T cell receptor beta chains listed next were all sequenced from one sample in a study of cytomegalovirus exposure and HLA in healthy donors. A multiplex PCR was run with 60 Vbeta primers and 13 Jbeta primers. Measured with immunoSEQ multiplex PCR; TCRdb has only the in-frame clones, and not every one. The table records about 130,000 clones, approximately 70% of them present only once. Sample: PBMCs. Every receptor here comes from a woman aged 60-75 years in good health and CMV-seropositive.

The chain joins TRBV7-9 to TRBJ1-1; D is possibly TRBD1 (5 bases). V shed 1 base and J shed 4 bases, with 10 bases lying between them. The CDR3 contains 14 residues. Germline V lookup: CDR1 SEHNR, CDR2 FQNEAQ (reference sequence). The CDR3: CASSLEAGGTEAFF. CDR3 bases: TGTGCCAGCAGCTTAGAGGCGGGGGGCACTGAAGCTTTCTTT.

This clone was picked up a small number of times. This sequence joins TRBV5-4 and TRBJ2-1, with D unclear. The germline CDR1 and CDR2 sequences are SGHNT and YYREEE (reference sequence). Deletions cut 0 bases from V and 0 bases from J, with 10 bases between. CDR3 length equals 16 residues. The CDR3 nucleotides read TGTGCCAGCAGCTTGGGGAGTCTCAGCTCCTACAATGAGCAGTTCTTC. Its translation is CASSLGSLSSYNEQFF.

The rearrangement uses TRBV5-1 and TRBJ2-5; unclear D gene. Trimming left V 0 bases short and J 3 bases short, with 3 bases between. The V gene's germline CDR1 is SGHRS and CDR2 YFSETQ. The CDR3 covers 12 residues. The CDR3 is CASSLVEETQYF. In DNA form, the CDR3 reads TGCGCCAGCAGCTTGGTAGAAGAGACCCAGTACTTC.

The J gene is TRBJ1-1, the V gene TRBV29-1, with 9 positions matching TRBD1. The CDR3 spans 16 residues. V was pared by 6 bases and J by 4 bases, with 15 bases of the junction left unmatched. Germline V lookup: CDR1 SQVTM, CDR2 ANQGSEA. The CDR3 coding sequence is TGCAGCGTCGGAGGGGTACAGGGGGCGGGGGGCACTGAAGCTTTCTTT. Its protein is CSVGGVQGAGGTEAFF.